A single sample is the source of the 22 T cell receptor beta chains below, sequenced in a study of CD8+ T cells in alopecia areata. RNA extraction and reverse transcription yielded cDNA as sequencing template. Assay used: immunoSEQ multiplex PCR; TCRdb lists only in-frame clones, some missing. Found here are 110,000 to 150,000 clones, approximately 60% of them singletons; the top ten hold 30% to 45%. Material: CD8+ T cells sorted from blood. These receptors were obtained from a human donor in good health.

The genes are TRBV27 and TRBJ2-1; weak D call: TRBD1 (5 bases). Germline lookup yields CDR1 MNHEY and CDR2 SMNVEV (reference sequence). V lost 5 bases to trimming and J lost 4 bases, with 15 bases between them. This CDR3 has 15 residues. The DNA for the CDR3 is TGTGCCAGCAGTATCCTGAACCAGGGATACAATGAGCAGTTCTTC. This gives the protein CASSILNQGYNEQFF.

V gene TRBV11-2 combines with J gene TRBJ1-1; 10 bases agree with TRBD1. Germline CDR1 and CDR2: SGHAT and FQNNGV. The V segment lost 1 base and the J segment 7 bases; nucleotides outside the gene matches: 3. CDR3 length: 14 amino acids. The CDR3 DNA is TGTGCCAGCAGCTTAGTTGGGGACAGGGGTGAAGCTTTCTTT. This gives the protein CASSLVGDRGEAFF.

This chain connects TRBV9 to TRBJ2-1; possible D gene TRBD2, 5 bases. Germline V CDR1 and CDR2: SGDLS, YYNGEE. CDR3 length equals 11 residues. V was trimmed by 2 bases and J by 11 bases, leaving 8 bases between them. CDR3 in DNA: TGTGCCAGCAGCGTGGGAGAGAAGCAGTTCTTC. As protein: CASSVGEKQFF.

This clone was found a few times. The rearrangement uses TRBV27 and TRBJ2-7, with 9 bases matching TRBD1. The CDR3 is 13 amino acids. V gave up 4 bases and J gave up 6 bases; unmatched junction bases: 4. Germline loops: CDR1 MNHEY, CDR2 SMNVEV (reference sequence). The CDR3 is CASSSYRGREQYF. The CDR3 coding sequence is TGTGCCAGCAGTTCCTACAGGGGGCGCGAGCAGTACTTC.

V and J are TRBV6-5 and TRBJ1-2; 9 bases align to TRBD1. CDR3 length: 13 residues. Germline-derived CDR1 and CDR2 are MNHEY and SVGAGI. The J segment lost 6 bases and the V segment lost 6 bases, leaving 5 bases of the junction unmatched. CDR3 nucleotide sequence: TGTGCCAGCAGCTGGGACAGGGCGCATGGCTACACCTTC. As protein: CASSWDRAHGYTF.

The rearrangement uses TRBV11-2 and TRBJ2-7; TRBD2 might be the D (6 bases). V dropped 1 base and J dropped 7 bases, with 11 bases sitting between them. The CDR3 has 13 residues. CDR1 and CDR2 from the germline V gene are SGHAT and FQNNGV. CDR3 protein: CASSLGLVLEQYF. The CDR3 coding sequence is TGTGCCAGCAGCTTAGGACTAGTTCTGGAGCAGTACTTC.

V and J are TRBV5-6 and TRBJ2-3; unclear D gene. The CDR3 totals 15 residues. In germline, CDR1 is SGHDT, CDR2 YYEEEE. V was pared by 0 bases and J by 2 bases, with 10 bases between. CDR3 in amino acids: CASSLVLPSTDTQYF. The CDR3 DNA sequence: TGTGCCAGCAGCTTGGTCCTCCCTTCCACAGATACGCAGTATTTT.

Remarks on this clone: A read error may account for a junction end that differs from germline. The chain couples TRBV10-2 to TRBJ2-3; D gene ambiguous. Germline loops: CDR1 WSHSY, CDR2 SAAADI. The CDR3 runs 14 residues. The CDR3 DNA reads TGTGCCAGCACCGAACGTGGGTCTGCAGATACGCAGTATTTT. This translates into CASTERGSADTQYF.

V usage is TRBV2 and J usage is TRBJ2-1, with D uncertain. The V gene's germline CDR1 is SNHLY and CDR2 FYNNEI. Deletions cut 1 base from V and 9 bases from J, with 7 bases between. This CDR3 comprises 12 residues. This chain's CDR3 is CASSEGGSEQFF. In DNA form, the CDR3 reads TGTGCCAGCAGTGAAGGGGGTAGTGAGCAGTTCTTC.

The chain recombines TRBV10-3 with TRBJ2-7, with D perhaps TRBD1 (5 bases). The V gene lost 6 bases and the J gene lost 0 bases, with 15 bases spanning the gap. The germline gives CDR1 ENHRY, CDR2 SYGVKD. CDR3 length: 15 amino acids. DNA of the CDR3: TGTGCCATCAGACCCGAGACAGTGAGCTCCTACGAGCAGTACTTC. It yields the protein CAIRPETVSSYEQYF.

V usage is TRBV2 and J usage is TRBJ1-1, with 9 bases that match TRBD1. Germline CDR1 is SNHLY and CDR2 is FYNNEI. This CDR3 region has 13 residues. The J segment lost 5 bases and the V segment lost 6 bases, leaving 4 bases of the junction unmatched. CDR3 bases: TGTGCCAGCAGATCGACAGGGGGTACTGAAGCTTTCTTT. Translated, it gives CASRSTGGTEAFF.

The CDR3 spells CASSEPAAGTPGYNYGYTF. Here the CDR3 DNA reads TGTGCCAGCAGTGAGCCCGCCGCGGGGACACCCGGGTATAACTATGGCTACACCTTC. The chain employs TRBV2 and TRBJ1-2; D might be TRBD1 (6 bases). The CDR3 has 19 residues. The germline CDR1 and CDR2 sequences are SNHLY and FYNNEI. V shed 3 bases and J shed 1 base, with 24 bases lying between them.

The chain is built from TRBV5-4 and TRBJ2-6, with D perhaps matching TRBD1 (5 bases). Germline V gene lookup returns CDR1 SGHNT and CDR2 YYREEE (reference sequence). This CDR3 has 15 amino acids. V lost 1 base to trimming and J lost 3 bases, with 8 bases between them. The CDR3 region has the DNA TGTGCCAGCAGCTTGAGGGGTGGTGGGGCCAACGTCCTGACTTTC. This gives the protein CASSLRGGGANVLTF. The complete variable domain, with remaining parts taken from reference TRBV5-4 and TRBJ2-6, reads ETGVTQSPTHLIKTRGQQVTLRCSSQSGHNTVSWYQQALGQGPQFIFQYYREEENGRGNFPPRFSGLQFPNYSSELNVNALELDDSALYLCASSLRGGGANVLTFGAGSRLTVL.

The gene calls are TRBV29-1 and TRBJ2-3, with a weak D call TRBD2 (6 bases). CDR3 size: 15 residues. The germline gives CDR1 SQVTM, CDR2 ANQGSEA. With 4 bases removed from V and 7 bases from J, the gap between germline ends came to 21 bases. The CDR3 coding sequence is TGCAGCGTTGGTTCTAGCGAGATGGGGGTAAATACGCAGTATTTT. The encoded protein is CSVGSSEMGVNTQYF.

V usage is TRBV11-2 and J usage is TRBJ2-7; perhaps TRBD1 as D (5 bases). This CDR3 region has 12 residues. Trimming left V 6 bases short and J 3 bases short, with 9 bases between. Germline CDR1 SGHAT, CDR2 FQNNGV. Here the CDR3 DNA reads TGTGCCAGCAGGACAGACTTCTACGAGCAGTACTTC. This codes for CASRTDFYEQYF.

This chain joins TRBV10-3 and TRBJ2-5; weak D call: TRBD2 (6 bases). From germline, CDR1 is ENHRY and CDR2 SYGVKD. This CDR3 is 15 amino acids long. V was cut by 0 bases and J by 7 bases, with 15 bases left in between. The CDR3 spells CAISESVSGTGTQYF. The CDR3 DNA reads TGTGCCATCAGTGAGTCGGTATCCGGGACTGGGACCCAGTACTTC.

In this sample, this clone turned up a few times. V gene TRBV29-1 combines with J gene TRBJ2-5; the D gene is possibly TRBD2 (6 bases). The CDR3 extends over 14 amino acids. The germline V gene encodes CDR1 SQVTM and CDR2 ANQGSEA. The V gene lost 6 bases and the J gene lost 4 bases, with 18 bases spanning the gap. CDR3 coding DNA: TGCAGCGTCACTGACAGACGGAGGGGAGAGACCCAGTACTTC. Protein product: CSVTDRRRGETQYF.

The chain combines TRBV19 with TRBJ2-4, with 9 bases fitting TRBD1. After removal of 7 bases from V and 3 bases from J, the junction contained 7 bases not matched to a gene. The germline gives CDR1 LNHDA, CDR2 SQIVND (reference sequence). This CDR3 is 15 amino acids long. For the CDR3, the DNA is TGTGCCAGTAAAGGACAGGGGCTATTCAAAAACATTCAGTACTTC. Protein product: CASKGQGLFKNIQYF. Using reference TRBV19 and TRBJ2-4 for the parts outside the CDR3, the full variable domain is DGGITQSPKYLFRKEGQNVTLSCEQNLNHDAMYWYRQDPGQGLRLIYYSQIVNDFQKGDIAEGYSVSREKKESFPLTVTSAQKNPTAFYLCASKGQGLFKNIQYFGAGTRLSVL.

CDR3 bases: TGTGCCAGCAGCGCGACCTACGAGCAGTACTTC. This encodes CASSATYEQYF. The genes are TRBV7-9 and TRBJ2-7, with D uncertain. This CDR3 region has 11 residues. Germline CDR1 is SEHNR and CDR2 is FQNEAQ (reference sequence). The V end lost 5 bases, the J end lost 2 bases, and 4 bases lay between the germline ends.

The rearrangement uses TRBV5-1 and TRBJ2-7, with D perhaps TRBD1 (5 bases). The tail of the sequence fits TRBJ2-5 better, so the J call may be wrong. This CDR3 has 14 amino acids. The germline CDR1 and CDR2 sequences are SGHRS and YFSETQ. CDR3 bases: TGCGCCAGCAGGATAGCCACAGGTCAAGAGACCCAGTACTTC. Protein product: CASRIATGQETQYF.

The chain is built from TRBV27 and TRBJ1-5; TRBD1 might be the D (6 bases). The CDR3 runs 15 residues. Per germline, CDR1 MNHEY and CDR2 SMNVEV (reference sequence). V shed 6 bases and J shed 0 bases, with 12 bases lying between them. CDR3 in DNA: TGTGCCAGCAGGGGGGGCTCCTTTAGCAATCAGCCCCAGCATTTT. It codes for CASRGGSFSNQPQHF.

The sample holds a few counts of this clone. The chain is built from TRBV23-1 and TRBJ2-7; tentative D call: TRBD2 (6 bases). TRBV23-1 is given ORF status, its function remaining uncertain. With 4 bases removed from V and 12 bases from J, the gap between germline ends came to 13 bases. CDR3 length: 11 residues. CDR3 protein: CASSLGGIRYF. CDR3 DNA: TGCGCCAGCAGTCTCGGGGGTATTCGGTACTTC.